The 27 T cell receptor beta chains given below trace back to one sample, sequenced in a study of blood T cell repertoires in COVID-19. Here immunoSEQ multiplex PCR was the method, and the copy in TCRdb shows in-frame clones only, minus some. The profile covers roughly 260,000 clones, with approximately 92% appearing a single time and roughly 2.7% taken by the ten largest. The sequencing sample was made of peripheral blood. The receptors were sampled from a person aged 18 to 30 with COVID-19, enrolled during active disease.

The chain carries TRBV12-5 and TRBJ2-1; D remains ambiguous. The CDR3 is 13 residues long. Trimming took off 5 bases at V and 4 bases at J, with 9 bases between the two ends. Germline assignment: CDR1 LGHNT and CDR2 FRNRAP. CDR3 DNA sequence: TGTGCTAGTGGTCCCCCCGGTTACAATGAGCAGTTCTTC. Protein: CASGPPGYNEQFF.

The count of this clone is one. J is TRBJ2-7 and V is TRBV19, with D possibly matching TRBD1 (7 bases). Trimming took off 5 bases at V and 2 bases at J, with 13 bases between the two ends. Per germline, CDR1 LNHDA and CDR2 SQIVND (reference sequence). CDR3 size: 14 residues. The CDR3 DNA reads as TGTGCCAGTAGTTCAGGGGGGCCAGCCTACGAGCAGTACTTC. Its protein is CASSSGGPAYEQYF.

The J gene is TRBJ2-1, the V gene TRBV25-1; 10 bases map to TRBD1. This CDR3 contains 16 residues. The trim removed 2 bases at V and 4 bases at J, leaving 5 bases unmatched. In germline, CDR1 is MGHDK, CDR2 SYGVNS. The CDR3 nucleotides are TGTGCCAGCAGTGAAGGGGGACAGGGGCGATACAATGAGCAGTTCTTC. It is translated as CASSEGGQGRYNEQFF.

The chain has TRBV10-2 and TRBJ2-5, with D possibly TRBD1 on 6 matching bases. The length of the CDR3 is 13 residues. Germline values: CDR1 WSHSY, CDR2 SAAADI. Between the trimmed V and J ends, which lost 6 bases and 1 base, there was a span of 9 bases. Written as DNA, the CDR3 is TGCGCCAGCAGAGGACAGATCCAAGAGACCCAGTACTTC. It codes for CASRGQIQETQYF.

The CDR3 loop reads CASSLTGGLNTEAFF. CDR3 nucleotides: TGTGCCAGTAGCCTCACAGGGGGATTGAACACTGAAGCTTTCTTT. The chain joins TRBV19 to TRBJ1-1, with TRBD1 identical over 8 bases. Germline V gives CDR1 LNHDA, CDR2 SQIVND (reference sequence). The CDR3 length is 15 residues. V was pared by 6 bases and J by 0 bases, with 6 bases of the junction left unmatched.

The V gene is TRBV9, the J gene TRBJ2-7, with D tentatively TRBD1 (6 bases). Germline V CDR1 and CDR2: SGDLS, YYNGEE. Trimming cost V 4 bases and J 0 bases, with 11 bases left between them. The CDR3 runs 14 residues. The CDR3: CASSRWDTSYEQYF. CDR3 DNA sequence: TGTGCCAGCAGCAGATGGGACACCTCCTACGAGCAGTACTTC.

This CDR3 reads CATSYGASALSSYNEQFF. For the CDR3, the DNA is TGTGCCACCAGTTACGGGGCTAGCGCTCTTAGCTCCTACAATGAGCAGTTCTTC. The V call is TRBV24-1, the J call TRBJ2-1, with D possibly TRBD2 on 6 matching bases. V was pared by 6 bases and J by 0 bases, with 20 bases between. Germline-derived CDR1 and CDR2 are KGHDR and SFDVKD. The CDR3 is 18 residues long.

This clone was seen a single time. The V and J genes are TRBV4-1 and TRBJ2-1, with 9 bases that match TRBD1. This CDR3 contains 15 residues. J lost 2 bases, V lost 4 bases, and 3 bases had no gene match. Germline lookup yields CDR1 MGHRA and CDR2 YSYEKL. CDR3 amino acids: CASSPRQGAYNEQFF. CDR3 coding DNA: TGCGCCAGCAGCCCGCGACAGGGGGCCTACAATGAGCAGTTCTTC.

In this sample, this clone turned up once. In DNA form, the CDR3 reads TGTGCCAGCAGCCAAGTGGTGACAGGGCTGCACGAGCAGTACTTC. As protein: CASSQVVTGLHEQYF. The rearrangement links TRBV3-1 (or the pseudogene TRBV3-2) to TRBJ2-7; TRBD1 agrees at 7 bases. V lost 1 base to trimming and J lost 5 bases; unmatched junction nucleotides: 8. Germline V CDR1 and CDR2: LGHDT, YNNKEL (reference sequence). The CDR3 runs 15 residues.

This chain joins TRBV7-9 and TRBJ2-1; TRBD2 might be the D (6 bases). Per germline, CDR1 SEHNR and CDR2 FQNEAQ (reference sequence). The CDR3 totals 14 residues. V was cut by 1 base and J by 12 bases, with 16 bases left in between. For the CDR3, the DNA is TGTGCCAGCAGCTTAGTAGCCTCCGGGGGAGGGCAGTTCTTC. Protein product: CASSLVASGGGQFF.

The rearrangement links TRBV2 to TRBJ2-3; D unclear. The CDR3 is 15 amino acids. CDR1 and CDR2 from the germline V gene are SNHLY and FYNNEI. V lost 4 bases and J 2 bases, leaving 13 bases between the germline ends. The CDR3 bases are TGTGCCAGCAGTGTCGCAGGATTTTCCACAGATACGCAGTATTTT. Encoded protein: CASSVAGFSTDTQYF. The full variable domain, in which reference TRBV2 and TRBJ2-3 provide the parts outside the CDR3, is EPEVTQTPSHQVTQMGQEVILRCVPISNHLYFYWYRQILGQKVEFLVSFYNNEISEKSEIFDDQFSVERPDGSNFTLKIRSTKLEDSAMYFCASSVAGFSTDTQYFGPGTRLTVL.

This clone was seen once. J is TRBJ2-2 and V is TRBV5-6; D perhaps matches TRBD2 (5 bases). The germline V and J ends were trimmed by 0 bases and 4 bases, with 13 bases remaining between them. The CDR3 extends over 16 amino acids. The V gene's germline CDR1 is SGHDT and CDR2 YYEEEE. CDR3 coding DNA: TGTGCCAGCAGCTTGGAATTGGGGAGTGGCACCGGGGAGCTGTTTTTT. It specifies CASSLELGSGTGELFF.

The CDR3 sequence: CASRSGGNEKLFF. The CDR3, as DNA: TGTGCCAGCAGGAGTGGAGGGAATGAAAAACTGTTTTTT. V gene TRBV6-5 combines with J gene TRBJ1-4; D ambiguous. The CDR3 runs to 13 residues. V lost 6 bases, J lost 5 bases, and 10 bases lay in between. CDR1 MNHEY and CDR2 SVGAGI come from the germline V gene.

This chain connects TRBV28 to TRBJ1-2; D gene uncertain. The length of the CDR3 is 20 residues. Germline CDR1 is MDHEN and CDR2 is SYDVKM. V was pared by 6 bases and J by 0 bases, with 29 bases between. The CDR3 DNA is TGTGCCAGCAGGTCCCGAGGCAGCTTGGTTTTTACCCCAACTAACTATGGCTACACCTTC. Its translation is CASRSRGSLVFTPTNYGYTF.

CDR3 sequence reads: CASSFRGSPPNEQFF. The CDR3 nucleotides read TGTGCCAGCAGCTTCCGCGGGAGTCCACCCAATGAGCAGTTCTTC. The chain employs TRBV11-2 and TRBJ2-1; TRBD2 aligns across 7 bases. V lost 3 bases, J lost 6 bases, and 8 bases stayed unmatched. The CDR3 is 15 residues long. Germline CDR1 is SGHAT and CDR2 is FQNNGV.

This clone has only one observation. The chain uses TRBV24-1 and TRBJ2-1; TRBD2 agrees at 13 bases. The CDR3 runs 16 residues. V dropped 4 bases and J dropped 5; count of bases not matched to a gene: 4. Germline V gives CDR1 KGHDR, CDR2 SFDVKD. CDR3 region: CATSDRLAGGNNEQFF. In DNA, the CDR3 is TGTGCCACCAGTGACCGACTAGCGGGAGGAAACAATGAGCAGTTCTTC.

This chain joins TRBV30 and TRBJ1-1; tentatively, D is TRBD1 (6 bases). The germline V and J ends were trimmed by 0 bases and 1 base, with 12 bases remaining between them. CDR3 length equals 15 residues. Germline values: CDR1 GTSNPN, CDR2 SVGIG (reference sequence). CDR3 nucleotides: TGTGCCTGGAGTGTATATGGGGGCCCGAACACTGAAGCTTTCTTT. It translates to CAWSVYGGPNTEAFF.

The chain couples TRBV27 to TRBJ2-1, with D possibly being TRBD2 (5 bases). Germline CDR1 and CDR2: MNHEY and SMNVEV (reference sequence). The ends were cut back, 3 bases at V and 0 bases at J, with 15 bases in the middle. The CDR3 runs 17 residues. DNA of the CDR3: TGTGCCAGCAGTTTCCGTTTGACTAAAATCTCCTACAATGAGCAGTTCTTC. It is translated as CASSFRLTKISYNEQFF.

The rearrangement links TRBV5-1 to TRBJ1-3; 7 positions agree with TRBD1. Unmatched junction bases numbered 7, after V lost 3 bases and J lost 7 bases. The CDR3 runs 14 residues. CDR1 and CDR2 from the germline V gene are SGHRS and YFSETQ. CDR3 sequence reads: CASSSGQADNTIYF. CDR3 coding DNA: TGCGCCAGCAGCTCCGGACAGGCAGACAACACCATATATTTT.

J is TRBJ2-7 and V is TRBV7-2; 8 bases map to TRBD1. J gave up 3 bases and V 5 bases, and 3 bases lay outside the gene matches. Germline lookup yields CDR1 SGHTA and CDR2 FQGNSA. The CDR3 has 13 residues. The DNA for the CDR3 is TGTGCCAGCAGCCCTGGACAGGGCTACGAGCAGTACTTC. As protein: CASSPGQGYEQYF.

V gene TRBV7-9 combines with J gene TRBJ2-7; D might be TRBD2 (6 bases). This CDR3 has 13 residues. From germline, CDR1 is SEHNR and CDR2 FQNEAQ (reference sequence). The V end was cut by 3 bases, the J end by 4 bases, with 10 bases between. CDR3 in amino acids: CASSLRDGYEQYF. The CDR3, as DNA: TGTGCCAGCAGCTTGCGGGACGGATACGAGCAGTACTTC.

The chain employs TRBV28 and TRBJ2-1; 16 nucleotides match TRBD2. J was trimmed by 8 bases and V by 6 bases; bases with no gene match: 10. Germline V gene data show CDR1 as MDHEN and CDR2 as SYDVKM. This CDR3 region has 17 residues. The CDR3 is CASRVLGTSGGADEQFF. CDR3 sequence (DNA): TGTGCCAGCAGAGTCCTCGGGACTAGCGGGGGGGCGGATGAGCAGTTCTTC.

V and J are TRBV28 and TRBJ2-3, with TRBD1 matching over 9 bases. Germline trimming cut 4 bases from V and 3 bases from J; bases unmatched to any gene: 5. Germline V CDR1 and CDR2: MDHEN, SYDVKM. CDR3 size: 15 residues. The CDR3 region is CASSYGQGITDTQYF. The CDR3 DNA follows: TGTGCCAGCAGTTATGGACAGGGGATTACAGATACGCAGTATTTT.

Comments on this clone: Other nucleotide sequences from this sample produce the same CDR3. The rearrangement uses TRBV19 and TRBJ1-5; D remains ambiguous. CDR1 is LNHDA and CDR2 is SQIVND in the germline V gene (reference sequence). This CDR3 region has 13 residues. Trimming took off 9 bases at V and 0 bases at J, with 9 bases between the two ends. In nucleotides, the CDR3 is TGTGCCAGCTCCTACGGTAGCAATCAGCCCCAGCATTTT. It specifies CASSYGSNQPQHF.

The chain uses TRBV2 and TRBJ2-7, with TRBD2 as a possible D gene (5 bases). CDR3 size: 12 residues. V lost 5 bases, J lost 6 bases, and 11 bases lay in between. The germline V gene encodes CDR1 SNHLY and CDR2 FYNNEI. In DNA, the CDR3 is TGTGCCAGCAGTACGAGGGATCGCGAGCAGTACTTC. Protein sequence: CASSTRDREQYF.

In DNA form, the CDR3 reads TGTGCCAGCAGCGACAGCTACACCGGGGAGCTGTTTTTT. Translation gives CASSDSYTGELFF. The V gene is TRBV9, the J gene TRBJ2-2; D call uncertain. Germline values: CDR1 SGDLS, CDR2 YYNGEE. V was clipped by 3 bases and J by 3 bases, with 6 bases between them. This CDR3 is 13 amino acids long. Supplemented by reference TRBV9 and TRBJ2-2, the full variable domain reads DSGVTQTPKHLITATGQRVTLRCSPRSGDLSVYWYQQSLDQGLQFLIQYYNGEERAKGNILERFSAQQFPDLHSELNLSSLELGDSALYFCASSDSYTGELFFGEGSRLTVL.

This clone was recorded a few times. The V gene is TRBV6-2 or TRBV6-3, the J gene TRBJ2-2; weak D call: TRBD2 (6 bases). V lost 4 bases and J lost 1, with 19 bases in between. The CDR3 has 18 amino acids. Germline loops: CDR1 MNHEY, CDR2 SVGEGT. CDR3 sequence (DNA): TGTGCCAGCAGTTCACCCGTCGGGCGGGACGAGAACACCGGGGAGCTGTTTTTT. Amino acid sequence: CASSSPVGRDENTGELFF.